One T cell receptor beta chain is described in this entry. This entry belongs to a study of blood T cell repertoires in COVID-19. Across the study: Samples of COVID-19 (acute and convalescent) were obtained from the United States, Italy and Spain. T cells, B-cell-depleted T cells, or PBMCs provided the cDNA or gDNA that served as material.

The authors' processing: The assay estimated nucleated cells by amplifying reference gene primers. Profiled with immunoSEQ multiplex PCR; TCRdb holds only in-frame clones, not every one. V and J calls and clone size are as listed in that table; D and trimming were resolved from the DNA. In the table there are about 180,000 clones, approximately 85% of which are singletons. The ends were cut back, 3 bases at V and 4 bases at J, with 15 bases in the middle. The germline CDR1 and CDR2 sequences are KGHSH and LQKENI. CDR3 length: 15 amino acids. The TCR comes from a man in his sixties with acute or convalescent COVID-19. The chain links TRBV18 to TRBJ1-2; no clear D. The specimen was peripheral blood. As DNA, the CDR3 is TGTGCCAGCTCACCCCCCGAGAGTCGAGGCTATGGCTACACCTTC. Its protein is CASSPPESRGYGYTF.